This T cell receptor (beta chain) was captured in a study of blood T cell repertoires in COVID-19. J gave up 6 bases and V 4 bases, and 2 bases lay outside the gene matches. The CDR3 runs to 15 residues. The germline gives CDR1 SGHTA, CDR2 FQGNSA. This clone was counted once. TCRdb keeps only in-frame clones here, not all; method: immunoSEQ multiplex PCR. This table holds roughly 300,000 clones, roughly 86% found once. Sequenced input: peripheral blood. This chain uses TRBV7-2 with TRBJ2-1; TRBD2 aligns across 14 bases. This sequence originates from a woman aged 45-65 years who had recovered from COVID-19. In nucleotides, the CDR3 is TGTGCCAGCAGCTGGACTAGCGGGGGGACCAATGAGCAGTTCTTC. Protein product: CASSWTSGGTNEQFF.